This TCR beta chain is from a study of blood T cell repertoires in COVID-19. The CDR3 contains 13 residues. The germline V gene has CDR1 LNHDA and CDR2 SQIVND (reference sequence). With 5 bases removed from V and 6 bases from J, the gap between germline ends came to 13 bases. Methods used by the authors: Reference gene primer amplification gave nucleated cell count estimates. Produced via immunoSEQ multiplex PCR; TCRdb's table is partial and in-frame only. D and trimming come from the DNA, and the V and J calls and clone size come from that table. The sample has under 250,000 clones, approximately 83% seen once.

Source material: peripheral blood. The V call is TRBV19, the J call TRBJ1-1, with a tentative D call TRBD1 (6 bases). The source of this sequence is a woman aged 40 to 55 with active or convalescent COVID-19. The CDR3, as DNA: TGTGCCAGTAGTCCAGGGGTCGTGCCTGAAGCTTTCTTT. Translating it yields CASSPGVVPEAFF.